The sequence of this T cell receptor beta chain was determined in a study of regulatory T cells in long-lasting Graves disease. Study overall: Over-5-year antithyroid drug use with positive TSH receptor antibodies defined persistent Graves' disease in the study.

For this clonotype: As yet, its antigen is unknown.

Time point indicated: persistent/refractory GD, antithyroid drugs over 5 years with positive TRAb. Construction of the TCR library relied on RNA isolated from PBMCs. The authors built TCR beta libraries using iRepertoire HTBI primers and Arm-PCR of CDR3 regions. In the authors' methods: Identification of gene segments yielded some 62 TRBV and about 14 TRBJ across samples. TCRdb called the multiplex PCR reads again in MiXCR, with one record for every CDR3 protein. The V and J calls were not made by the authors but by TCRdb's processing. The sample holds roughly 700,000 distinct CDR3 sequences, 30% seen once. This CDR3 is 15 amino acids long. The V segment lost 1 base and the J segment 0 bases; nucleotides outside the gene matches: 5. Germline V lookup: CDR1 DFQATT, CDR2 SNEGSKA (reference sequence). Broader study findings: Persistent disease was characterized by preferential usage of TRBV28, TRBJ1-2 and TRBJ2-5.

The chain is built from TRBV20-1 and TRBJ2-7, with 8 positions matching TRBD1. This clonotype originated in a female donor with Graves disease. Source: peripheral blood mononuclear cells (PBMCs), taken when the disease was refractory, from a patient treated with antithyroid drugs. The CDR3 here is CSARVSGQVSYEQYF. In DNA form, the CDR3 reads TGCAGTGCTAGAGTCTCGGGACAGGTCTCCTACGAGCAGTACTTC.